Only a few counts were recorded for the clone carrying this TCR beta chain. This record comes from a study of T-cell memory formation after mild COVID-19. Study in general: Across donors, TCR clusters were largely donor specific.

TCRdb redid the calling of the 5' RACE reads with MiXCR, one entry per CDR3 protein. This repertoire shows fewer than 200,000 distinct CDR3 sequences, 10% to 15% found once; its top ten account for approximately 3.3%. This receptor was identified in a man aged 18 to 35 who had mild COVID-19 (a few samples of this study predate the infection). Cell type and time point are not known. Sequences were obtained from PBMCs or a T cell subset sorted from them (not recorded which).

The CDR3: CASSLDRFEKLFF. In nucleotides, the CDR3 is TGCGCCAGCAGCTTGGATCGTTTTGAAAAACTGTTTTTT. The chain combines TRBV5-1 with TRBJ1-4; D is unresolved. V was clipped by 0 bases and J by 7 bases, with 7 bases between them. There are 13 residues in the CDR3. Germline V gene data show CDR1 as SGHRS and CDR2 as YFSETQ.